The T cell receptor beta chain under discussion was sequenced for a study of blood T cell repertoires in COVID-19. Here immunoSEQ multiplex PCR was the method, and the copy in TCRdb shows in-frame clones only, minus some. The table has about 210,000 clones, 75% to 90% seen once. This CDR3 has 15 residues. After removal of 7 bases from V and 2 bases from J, the junction contained 6 bases not matched to a gene. The germline gives CDR1 MNHNS, CDR2 SASEGT. The TCR comes from a woman in her 70s with COVID-19, enrolled during active disease. The rearrangement joins TRBV6-1 to TRBJ1-3, with 9 bases identical to TRBD1. The sample comprised peripheral blood. The CDR3 protein is CASTTQGAAGNTIYF. In DNA form, the CDR3 reads TGTGCCAGCACCACACAGGGGGCGGCTGGAAACACCATATATTTT.